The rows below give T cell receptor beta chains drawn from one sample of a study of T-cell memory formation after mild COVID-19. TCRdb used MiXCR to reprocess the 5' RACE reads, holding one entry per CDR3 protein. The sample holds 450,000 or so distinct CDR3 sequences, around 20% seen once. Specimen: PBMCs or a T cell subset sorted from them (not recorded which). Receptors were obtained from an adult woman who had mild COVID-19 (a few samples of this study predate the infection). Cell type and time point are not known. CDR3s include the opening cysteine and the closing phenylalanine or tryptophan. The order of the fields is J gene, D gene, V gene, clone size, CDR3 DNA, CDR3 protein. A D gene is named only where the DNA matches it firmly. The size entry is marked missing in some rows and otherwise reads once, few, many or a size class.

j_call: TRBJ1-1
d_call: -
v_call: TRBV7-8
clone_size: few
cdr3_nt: TGTGCCAGCAGCACCGACAGCTACACTGAAGCTTTCTTT
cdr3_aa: CASSTDSYTEAFF

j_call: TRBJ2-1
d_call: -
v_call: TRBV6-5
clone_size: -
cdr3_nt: TGTGCCAGCAGTTACTTGGGGCCAGGGGCTTACAATGAGCAGTTCTTC
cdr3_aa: CASSYLGPGAYNEQFF

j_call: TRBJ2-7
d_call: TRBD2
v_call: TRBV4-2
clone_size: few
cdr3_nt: TGTGCCAGCAGCCAACGGCTAGCGGGGGGAAGCTCCTACGAGCAGTACTTC
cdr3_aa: CASSQRLAGGSSYEQYF

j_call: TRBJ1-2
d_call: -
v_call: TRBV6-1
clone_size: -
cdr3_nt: TGTGCCACCATAGGGGCCTTGCTGACAGGCTACACCTTC
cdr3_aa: CATIGALLTGYTF

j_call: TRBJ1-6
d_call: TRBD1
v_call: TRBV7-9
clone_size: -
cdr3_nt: TGTGCCAGCAGCTTAGGGACAGGGTCTGATTCACCCCTCCACTTT
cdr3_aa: CASSLGTGSDSPLHF

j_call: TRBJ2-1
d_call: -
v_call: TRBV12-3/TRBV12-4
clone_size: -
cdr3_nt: TGTGCCAGCACTGTCCGGGGGGCGGAATTTTACAATGAGCAGTTCTTC
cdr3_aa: CASTVRGAEFYNEQFF

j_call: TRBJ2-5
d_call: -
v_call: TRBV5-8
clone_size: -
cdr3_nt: TGTGCCAGCAGCTTGACGATATCCGGGGGTCCCCAAGAGACCCAGTACTTC
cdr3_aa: CASSLTISGGPQETQYF

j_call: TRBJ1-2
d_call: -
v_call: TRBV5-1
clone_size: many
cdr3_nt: TGCGCCAGCAGCTTACTACAGGGTGGTGATGGCTACACCTTC
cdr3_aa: CASSLLQGGDGYTF

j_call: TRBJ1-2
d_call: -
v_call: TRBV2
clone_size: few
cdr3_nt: TGTGCCAGCAGTGAAATGGGGGACTATGGCTACACCTTC
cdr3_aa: CASSEMGDYGYTF

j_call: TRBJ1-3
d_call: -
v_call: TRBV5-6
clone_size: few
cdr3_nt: TGTGCCAGCAGCTCCAGGGGTTGGGGAAACACCATATATTTT
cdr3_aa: CASSSRGWGNTIYF

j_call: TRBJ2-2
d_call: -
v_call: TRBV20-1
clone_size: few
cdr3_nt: TGCAGTGCTAGAGATACGGGTTCCGGGGAGCTGTTTTTT
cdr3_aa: CSARDTGSGELFF

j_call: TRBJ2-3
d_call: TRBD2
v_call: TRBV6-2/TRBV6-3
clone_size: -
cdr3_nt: TGTGCCAGCTCCACCCCCTTAGCGGGGCGCACAGATACGCAGTATTTT
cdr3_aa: CASSTPLAGRTDTQYF

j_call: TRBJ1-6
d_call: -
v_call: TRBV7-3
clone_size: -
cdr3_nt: TGTGCCAGCAGCTTAAGGGCAGGGGAGAATTCACCCCTCCACTTT
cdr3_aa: CASSLRAGENSPLHF

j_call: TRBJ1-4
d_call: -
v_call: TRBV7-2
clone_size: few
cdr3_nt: TGTGCCAGCAGCCACGACAGGTGGAATGAAAAACTGTTTTTT
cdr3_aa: CASSHDRWNEKLFF

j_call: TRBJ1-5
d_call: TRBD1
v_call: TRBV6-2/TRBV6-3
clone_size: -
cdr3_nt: TGTGCCAGCAGACTACAGGGGGCCCATCAGCCCCAGCATTTT
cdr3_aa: CASRLQGAHQPQHF

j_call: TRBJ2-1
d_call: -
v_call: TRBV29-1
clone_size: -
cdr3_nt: TGCAGCGTTGAAAGCAGGAATTACAATGAGCAGTTCTTC
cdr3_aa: CSVESRNYNEQFF

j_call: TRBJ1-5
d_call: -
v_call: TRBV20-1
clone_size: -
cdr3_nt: TGCAGTGCTAGTAAAGTGGGTCTCAATCAGCCCCAGCATTTT
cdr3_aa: CSASKVGLNQPQHF

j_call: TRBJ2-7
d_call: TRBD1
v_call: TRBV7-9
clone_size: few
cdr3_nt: TGTGCCAGCAGCTCCCGGACAGGGGGCGCCGAGGCCGCCTACGAGCAGTACTTC
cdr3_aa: CASSSRTGGAEAAYEQYF

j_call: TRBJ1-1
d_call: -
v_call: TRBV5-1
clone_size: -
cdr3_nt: TGCGCCAGCAGCGTCACCCCCGTAGGACTCAATCAAGAAGCTTTCTTT
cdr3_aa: CASSVTPVGLNQEAFF

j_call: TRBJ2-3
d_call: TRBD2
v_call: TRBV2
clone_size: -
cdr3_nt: TGTGCCAGCAACGGACTAGCGGGTCCCACAGATACGCAGTATTTT
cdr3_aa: CASNGLAGPTDTQYF

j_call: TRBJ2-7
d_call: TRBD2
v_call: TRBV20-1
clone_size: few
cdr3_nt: TGCAGTGCTACAGGCAGACTAGCGGACTACGAGCAGTACTTC
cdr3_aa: CSATGRLADYEQYF

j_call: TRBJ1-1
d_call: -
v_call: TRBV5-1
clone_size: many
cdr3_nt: TGCGCCAGCAGCCGGGGCCGGGACACCGAAGCTTTCTTT
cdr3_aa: CASSRGRDTEAFF

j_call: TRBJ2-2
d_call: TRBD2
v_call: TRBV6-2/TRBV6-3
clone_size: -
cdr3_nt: TGTGCCAGCAGACGCCTGCGACTAGCGGGGGTTACCGGGGAGCTGTTTTTT
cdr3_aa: CASRRLRLAGVTGELFF

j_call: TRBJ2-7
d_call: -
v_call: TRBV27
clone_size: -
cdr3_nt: TGTGCCAGCAGTTTGGGGGGACAGCTCCCGTGGTACTTC
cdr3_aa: CASSLGGQLPWYF